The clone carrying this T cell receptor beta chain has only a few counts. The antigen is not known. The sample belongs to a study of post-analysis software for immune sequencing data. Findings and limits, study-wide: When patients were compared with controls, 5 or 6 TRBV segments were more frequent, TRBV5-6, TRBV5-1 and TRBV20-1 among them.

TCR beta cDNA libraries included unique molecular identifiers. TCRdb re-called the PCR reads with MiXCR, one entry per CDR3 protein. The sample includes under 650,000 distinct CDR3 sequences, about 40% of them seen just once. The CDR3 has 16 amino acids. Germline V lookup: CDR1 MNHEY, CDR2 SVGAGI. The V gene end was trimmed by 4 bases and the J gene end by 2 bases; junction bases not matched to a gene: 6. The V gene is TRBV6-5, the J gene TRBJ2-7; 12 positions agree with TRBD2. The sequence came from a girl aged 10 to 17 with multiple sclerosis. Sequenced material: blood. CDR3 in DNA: TGTGCCAGCAGTTCCCTACTAGCGGGAGGTACCTACGAGCAGTACTTC. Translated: CASSSLLAGGTYEQYF.